The clone carrying this T cell receptor beta chain has more than one count but fewer than ten. This record comes from a study of CD8 T cells in ankylosing spondylitis. TCRdb re-called the 5' RACE reads through MiXCR, storing one row per CDR3 protein. The sample lists 250,000 to 350,000 distinct CDR3 sequences; roughly 20% were seen once. The CDR3 has 16 amino acids. After removal of 3 bases from V and 3 bases from J, the junction contained 8 bases not matched to a gene. Germline CDR1 is SGHRS and CDR2 is YFSETQ. The clonotype comes from a male donor with ankylosing spondylitis or in good health (not recorded which). The chain recombines TRBV5-1 with TRBJ1-1; 10 positions agree with TRBD1. Material: blood, either unsorted or a sorted T cell fraction (not recorded which). The DNA for the CDR3 is TGCGCCAGCAGCTGGACCGGGACAGGGGCGGACACTGAAGCTTTCTTT. Translation gives CASSWTGTGADTEAFF.